This T cell receptor beta chain was captured in a study of blood T cell repertoires in COVID-19. Authors' analysis steps: Reference gene primer amplification gave nucleated cell count estimates. The table came from immunoSEQ multiplex PCR; TCRdb's copy has only in-frame clones and leaves some out. The D gene and trimming were derived from the DNA, and the V and J assignments and clone size from that table. This sample yields around 130,000 clones, of which 80% to 90% are seen a single time; 15% to 20% belongs to the top ten. The CDR3 has 11 residues. V lost 2 bases to trimming and J lost 5 bases, with 3 bases between them. Germline V gene sequence: CDR1 SGHRS, CDR2 YFSETQ.

Sequences were obtained from peripheral blood. This sequence was found in a man aged 50-59 years with active or convalescent COVID-19. V and J are TRBV5-1 and TRBJ2-3, with D unresolved. CDR3 bases: TGCGCCAGCAGCTTCAAAGATACGCAGTATTTT. Translation gives CASSFKDTQYF. The full variable domain, rest sourced from reference TRBV5-1 and TRBJ2-3, is KAGVTQTPRYLIKTRGQQVTLSCSPISGHRSVSWYQQTPGQGLQFLFEYFSETQRNKGNFPGRFSGRQFSNSRSEMNVSTLELGDSALYLCASSFKDTQYFGPGTRLTVL.